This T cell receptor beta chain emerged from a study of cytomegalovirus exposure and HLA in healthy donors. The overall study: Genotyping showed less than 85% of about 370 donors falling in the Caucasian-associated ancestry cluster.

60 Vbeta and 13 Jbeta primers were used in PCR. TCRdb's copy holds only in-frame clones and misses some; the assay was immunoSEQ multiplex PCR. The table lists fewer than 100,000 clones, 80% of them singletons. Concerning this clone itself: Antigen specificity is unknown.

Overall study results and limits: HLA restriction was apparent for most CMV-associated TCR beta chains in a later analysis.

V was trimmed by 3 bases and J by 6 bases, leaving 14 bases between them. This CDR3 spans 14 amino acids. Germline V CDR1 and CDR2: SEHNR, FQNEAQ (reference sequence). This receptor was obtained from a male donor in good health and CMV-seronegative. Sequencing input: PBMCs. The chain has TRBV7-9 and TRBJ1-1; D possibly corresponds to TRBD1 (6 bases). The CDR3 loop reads CASSFEGVGPEAFF. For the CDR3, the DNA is TGTGCCAGCAGCTTTGAGGGGGTAGGCCCTGAAGCTTTCTTT.